The clone carrying this TCR beta chain has a handful of counts. Its antigen is as yet unknown. The ends were cut back, 6 bases at V and 4 bases at J, with 4 bases in the middle. Per the germline V gene, CDR1 is SNHLY and CDR2 is FYNNEI. This CDR3 comprises 10 residues. This entry is derived from a study of graft-versus-host responses after intestinal transplantation. Study background: Multivisceral, liver-intestinal, or isolated intestinal grafts were transplanted into recipients. Regarding the study as a whole: In recipient marrow, GvH clones were found, and some appeared first in ileum or blood. There was an association between peak levels of circulating GvH clones and early post-transplant HvG declines.

Sequencing was performed with immunoSEQ multiplex PCR; in TCRdb, only in-frame clones are kept and a portion is missing. The sample includes about 71,000 clones, 90% seen only once; the top ten take approximately 1.3%. This clonotype was sampled from a human donor who received an intestinal transplant. This chain uses TRBV2 with TRBJ2-7; D is unresolved. The sample was unstimulated CD8+ T cells sorted from spleen or lymph node cells, taken before intestinal transplant. CDR3 amino acids: CASRTYEQYF. CDR3 in DNA: TGTGCCAGCAGAACTTACGAGCAGTACTTC.